The clone carrying this T cell receptor (beta chain) has just a few counts. CDR1 is MNHEY and CDR2 is SVGEGT in the germline V gene. The CDR3 contains 18 residues. V was pared by 2 bases and J by 1 base, with 10 bases of the junction left unmatched. The record originates from a study of blood T cells in healthy people across ages. PCR was performed a second time for about 6 to 12 cycles using a sample-barcoded 5' primer and a J-beta primer mix. A 12-random-nucleotide template-switch adaptor tagged each cDNA molecule. TCRdb ran MiXCR on the 5' RACE reads and lists one entry per CDR3 protein. Among roughly 410,000 distinct CDR3 sequences listed, more than 45% were seen once.

The chain couples TRBV6-2 or TRBV6-3 to TRBJ2-4; TRBD1 aligns across 8 bases. This receptor was identified in a man aged 55 to 70 in good health. The sample taken for sequencing was blood. CDR3: CASSYLGARGLAKNIQYF. CDR3 nucleotides: TGTGCCAGCAGTTACCTAGGGGCCAGGGGGCTTGCCAAAAACATTCAGTACTTC.